In this sample, the clone carrying this TCR beta chain turned up a few times. The antigen remains undetermined. The sample is drawn from a study of cytomegalovirus exposure and HLA in healthy donors. Notes on the study in general: Later work found most CMV-associated TCR beta chains apparently HLA-restricted.

The PCR used 60 Vbeta and 13 Jbeta primers. The repertoire was sequenced with immunoSEQ multiplex PCR; TCRdb's copy has only in-frame clones and lacks some. The sample includes 220,000 or so clones, about 74% of them seen just once. Germline CDR1 and CDR2: SGHTA and FQGTGA. Trimming at V came to 6 bases and at J to 1 base, leaving 1 base not matched to a gene. The CDR3 is 15 residues long. The receptor was isolated from a woman aged 30 to 39 in good health and CMV-seronegative. Source material: PBMCs. V gene TRBV7-3 combines with J gene TRBJ2-2; 11 nucleotides line up with TRBD2. The CDR3 sequence: CASRLAGGNTGELFF. The CDR3 bases are TGTGCCAGCAGGCTAGCGGGGGGGAACACCGGGGAGCTGTTTTTT.